Following are 20 T cell receptor beta chains from one sample sequenced in a study of lymphopenia after photon versus proton radiotherapy. The assay was immunoSEQ multiplex PCR, and TCRdb's table has in-frame clones only and misses some. The sample yields 150,000 to 200,000 clones, around nine tenths seen once. This specimen was peripheral blood, taken from a patient treated with photon-based radiotherapy. Source of these receptors: a man in his forties or fifties with gastric cancer.

The chain carries TRBV19 and TRBJ2-1; maybe TRBD1 (6 bases). The CDR3 runs 13 residues. V lost 5 bases and J lost 8, with 13 bases in between. Germline V CDR1 and CDR2: LNHDA, SQIVND (reference sequence). The CDR3 DNA reads as TGTGCCAGTAGTCCCACAGGGAGCGATGAGCAGTTCTTC. It is translated as CASSPTGSDEQFF.

V and J are TRBV18 and TRBJ2-7, with D maybe TRBD2 (5 bases). This CDR3 has 15 residues. CDR1 and CDR2 from the germline V gene are KGHSH and LQKENI. V was cut by 6 bases and J by 7 bases, with 22 bases left in between. CDR3 sequence reads: CASSPQGAVGAEQYF. The CDR3 DNA reads as TGTGCCAGCTCGCCTCAAGGAGCGGTCGGTGCGGAGCAGTACTTC.

This chain links TRBV11-3 with TRBJ1-1; weak D call: TRBD1 (5 bases). The CDR3 is made up of 12 amino acids. Germline V CDR1 and CDR2: SGHNT, YENEEA. Trimming removed 4 bases from V and 8 bases from J, with 11 bases in between. CDR3 sequence: CASSSGPEEAFF. In nucleotides, the CDR3 is TGTGCCAGCAGCTCGGGGCCCGAAGAAGCTTTCTTT.

Notes on this clone: The sample holds other DNA sequences that translate to the same CDR3. V gene TRBV27 combines with J gene TRBJ2-7, with D uncertain. The CDR3 totals 13 residues. Trimming cost V 2 bases and J 1 base, with 6 bases left between them. Per germline, CDR1 MNHEY and CDR2 SMNVEV (reference sequence). CDR3 in amino acids: CASSLGPSYEQYF. The CDR3 nucleotides read TGTGCCAGCAGTTTAGGACCATCCTACGAGCAGTACTTC.

V gene TRBV5-1 combines with J gene TRBJ1-1, with D perhaps TRBD1 (6 bases). This CDR3 comprises 17 residues. The V and J ends lost 4 bases and 0 bases respectively, with 19 bases between them. Germline-derived CDR1 and CDR2 are SGHRS and YFSETQ. The CDR3 sequence: CASSPMGRGTLNTEAFF. CDR3 DNA: TGCGCCAGCAGCCCTATGGGCAGGGGCACCTTGAACACTGAAGCTTTCTTT.

This sequence joins TRBV6-9 and TRBJ1-1, with 8 bases that match TRBD1. This CDR3 comprises 14 residues. Germline V lookup: CDR1 MNHGY, CDR2 SVAAGI. V shed 1 base, J shed 6 bases, and the junction held 4 bases outside the gene matches. CDR3 amino acids: CASSYLDREPEAFF. The CDR3 DNA reads TGTGCCAGCAGTTATTTGGACAGGGAACCTGAAGCTTTCTTT.

The chain employs TRBV19 and TRBJ1-4, with 7 bases fitting TRBD1. The CDR3 runs to 15 residues. The V gene end was trimmed by 4 bases and the J gene end by 6 bases; junction bases not matched to a gene: 8. CDR1 is LNHDA and CDR2 is SQIVND in the germline V gene (reference sequence). CDR3: CASSTSGQSYEKLFF. The CDR3 nucleotides are TGTGCCAGTAGTACGTCGGGACAGTCTTATGAAAAACTGTTTTTT.

The chain carries TRBV18 and TRBJ2-7, with D tentatively TRBD2 (6 bases). Germline lookup yields CDR1 KGHSH and CDR2 LQKENI. This CDR3 comprises 14 residues. V was clipped by 3 bases and J by 3 bases, with 12 bases between them. This chain's CDR3 is CASSPAGNFYEQYF. CDR3 bases: TGTGCCAGCTCACCGGCGGGGAATTTCTACGAGCAGTACTTC.

This rearrangement joins TRBV14 to TRBJ2-1; either TRBD1 or TRBD2 may fit D (5 bases each). The ends were cut back, 8 bases at V and 10 bases at J, with 21 bases in the middle. The CDR3 extends over 14 amino acids. Germline CDR1 and CDR2: SGHDN and FVKESK. CDR3 bases: TGTGCCAGCTCTTACCGGGACCTCTCTGGGGAGCAGTTCTTC. Its translation: CASSYRDLSGEQFF. Together with reference TRBV14 and TRBJ2-1, the CDR3 gives the full variable domain: EAGVTQFPSHSVIEKGQTVTLRCDPISGHDNLYWYRRVMGKEIKFLLHFVKESKQDESGMPNNRFLAERTGGTYSTLKVQPAELEDSGVYFCASSYRDLSGEQFFGPGTRLTVL.

This chain connects TRBV29-1 to TRBJ2-7; D is unclear. CDR3 length equals 11 residues. Trimming removed 4 bases at V and 6 bases at J, with 10 bases between. Germline loops: CDR1 SQVTM, CDR2 ANQGSEA. Here the CDR3 DNA reads TGCAGCGTTGGACTGGATTCCGAGCAGTACTTC. Translating it yields CSVGLDSEQYF.

This clone was observed once. The chain combines TRBV18 with TRBJ2-6; no definite D call. CDR1 KGHSH and CDR2 LQKENI come from the germline V gene. The V end lost 5 bases, the J end lost 4 bases, and 6 bases lay between the germline ends. The CDR3 has 13 amino acids. CDR3 loop: CASSLPGANVLTF. The CDR3 DNA is TGTGCCAGCTCATTGCCCGGGGCCAACGTCCTGACTTTC.

The genes are TRBV5-1 and TRBJ2-7, with a possible D match to TRBD1 (5 bases). Germline assignment: CDR1 SGHRS and CDR2 YFSETQ. The CDR3 is made up of 14 amino acids. Between the trimmed V and J ends, which lost 0 bases and 3 bases, there was a span of 10 bases. CDR3 coding DNA: TGCGCCAGCAGCTTGGTTACAGGTCTCTACGAGCAGTACTTC. Protein: CASSLVTGLYEQYF.

The chain is built from TRBV5-1 and TRBJ1-3; no reliable D call. Trimming took off 0 bases at V and 0 bases at J, with 13 bases between the two ends. Germline CDR1 and CDR2: SGHRS and YFSETQ. The CDR3 is 17 residues long. The CDR3 DNA reads TGCGCCAGCAGCTTGGGGCTGATCGCCTCCTCTGGAAACACCATATATTTT. Translating it yields CASSLGLIASSGNTIYF.

The V gene is TRBV15, the J gene TRBJ2-3; D ambiguous. The V gene's germline CDR1 is LNHNV and CDR2 YYDKDF (reference sequence). V dropped 1 base and J dropped 7 bases, with 21 bases sitting between them. The CDR3 sequence is 17 residues long. The CDR3, as DNA: TGTGCCACCAGCAGAGGGTACAGCCCAGGTGCGGTCAATACGCAGTATTTT. Its translation: CATSRGYSPGAVNTQYF.

J is TRBJ1-5 and V is TRBV27, with a tentative D call TRBD1 (5 bases). The CDR3 contains 15 residues. Trimming took off 1 base at V and 5 bases at J, with 12 bases between the two ends. The germline V gene encodes CDR1 MNHEY and CDR2 SMNVEV (reference sequence). This CDR3 is CASSLWQGADQPQHF. Here the CDR3 DNA reads TGTGCCAGCAGTTTATGGCAGGGCGCCGATCAGCCCCAGCATTTT.

The chain carries TRBV11-2 and TRBJ2-1, with TRBD2 matching 10 bases. CDR3 size: 17 residues. With V trimmed by 5 bases and J by 3 bases, 10 bases remained unmatched. The germline V gene has CDR1 SGHAT and CDR2 FQNNGV. The CDR3 sequence: CASSPTSGMEDYNEQFF. In DNA form, the CDR3 reads TGTGCCAGCAGCCCTACTAGCGGGATGGAGGACTACAATGAGCAGTTCTTC.

V is TRBV6-1 and J is TRBJ2-5, with 9 bases matching TRBD1. The CDR3 has 13 amino acids. With 8 bases clipped from V and 6 bases from J, the junction kept 7 bases outside the gene matches. Germline values: CDR1 MNHNS, CDR2 SASEGT. In DNA form, the CDR3 reads TGTGCCAGCGAGACAGGGGGGGAAAAGACCCAGTACTTC. Its protein product is CASETGGEKTQYF.

This clone occurred once. This rearrangement joins TRBV11-2 to TRBJ2-7; no clear D. There are 12 residues in the CDR3. Per the germline V gene, CDR1 is SGHAT and CDR2 is FQNNGV. V was pared by 1 base and J by 6 bases, with 7 bases between. CDR3 DNA sequence: TGTGCCAGCAGCTTAGTTGGTGCCGAGCAGTACTTC. As protein: CASSLVGAEQYF.

The chain couples TRBV5-1 to TRBJ2-2; tentative D call: TRBD1 (5 bases). This CDR3 is 16 amino acids long. In germline, CDR1 is SGHRS, CDR2 YFSETQ. V dropped 4 bases and J dropped 7 bases, with 20 bases sitting between them. The CDR3 coding sequence is TGCGCCAGCAGCGGCGACAGATTACTCGGAGTCGGGGAGCTGTTTTTT. Amino acid sequence: CASSGDRLLGVGELFF.

This clone was recorded only once. The chain uses TRBV5-1 and TRBJ2-7, with unresolved D. The germline V gene has CDR1 SGHRS and CDR2 YFSETQ. With 0 bases removed from V and 4 bases from J, the gap between germline ends came to 14 bases. CDR3 size: 15 residues. CDR3 in DNA: TGCGCCAGCAGCTTGGGTCTGGGGAATCTATACGAGCAGTACTTC. It is translated as CASSLGLGNLYEQYF.